A selection of T cell receptor beta chains follows, all from one sample in a study of immune evolution from preneoplasia to lung adenocarcinoma. Generated by immunoSEQ multiplex PCR, the TCRdb table keeps only in-frame clones and is missing some. The sample has more than 7,000 clones; roughly four fifths are singletons. The sequenced sample consisted of FFPE lung adenocarcinoma in situ tissue. These receptors were obtained from a person aged 65 to 85 with lung adenocarcinoma. Both conserved end residues are part of each CDR3. The D gene is left open where the match is weak. Clone size, where shown, is once, few, many, or a class for clones that have expanded.

TRBV5-1	.	TRBJ1-5	.	TGCGCCAGCAGCTTGCTTAGCCCGGATCAGCCCCAGCATTTT	CASSLLSPDQPQHF
TRBV5-1	large	TRBJ2-5	.	TGCGCCAGCCAGGCGGGCAGGGAGACCCAGTACTTC	CASQAGRETQYF
TRBV18	.	TRBJ2-2	TRBD2	TGTGCCAGCTCAACCTACCGAGCGGGAGGAGCGAACACCGGGGAGCTGTTTTTT	CASSTYRAGGANTGELFF
TRBV6-5	.	TRBJ2-7	TRBD1	TGTGCCAGCAGTTACTCCTCGACAGGGATCCGCGAGCAGTACTTC	CASSYSSTGIREQYF
TRBV2	.	TRBJ2-1	TRBD2	TGTGCCAGCAGCCGGACTAGCTCGATCAATGAGCAGTTCTTC	CASSRTSSINEQFF
TRBV28	.	TRBJ1-6	.	TGTGCCAGCAGTCCTCCCGAGGGGAGCTCCTATAATTCACCCCTCCACTTT	CASSPPEGSSYNSPLHF
TRBV5-1	.	TRBJ2-7	TRBD2	TGCGCCAGCAGCTGGAGACCGGGACTAGCGGGAGGGCCAGCCGAGCAGTACTTC	CASSWRPGLAGGPAEQYF
TRBV18	.	TRBJ1-1	.	TGTGCCAGCTCACCGAGGGAGAACACTGAAGCTTTCTTT	CASSPRENTEAFF
TRBV2	once	TRBJ2-1	.	TGTGCCAGCAGTGAAGAATGGGACCCTAACTACAATGAGCAGTTCTTC	CASSEEWDPNYNEQFF
TRBV6-1	.	TRBJ1-6	TRBD1	TGTGCCAGCACAGGGACAGACCCTCGTGGATCACCCCTCCACTTT	CASTGTDPRGSPLHF
TRBV18	.	TRBJ2-7	TRBD2	TGTGCCAGCTCTTCAGGGGCTAGCGGGAGTGAGCAGTACTTC	CASSSGASGSEQYF
TRBV10-1	.	TRBJ1-5	TRBD1	TGCGCCAGCAGGGGGACAGGGTGGAAAGATGGTCAGCCCCAGCATTTT	CASRGTGWKDGQPQHF
TRBV5-8	.	TRBJ2-5	.	TGTGCCAGCAGCTTGAATTTGGGGGCGTGGACCCAGTACTTC	CASSLNLGAWTQYF
TRBV5-6	.	TRBJ2-6	.	TGTGCCAGCAGCTTCGGCGTGGGGAAAGGCGTCCTGACTTTC	CASSFGVGKGVLTF
TRBV18	.	TRBJ1-1	.	TGTGCCAGCTCACCAGGGGACACTGAAGCTTTCTTT	CASSPGDTEAFF
TRBV7-8	.	TRBJ1-5	.	TGTGCCAGCAGCTTAACCGGACGGACCCTCAATCAGCCCCAGCATTTT	CASSLTGRTLNQPQHF
TRBV29-1	few	TRBJ2-7	TRBD2	TGCAGCGCCCGGACTAGCGGATCCTACGAGCAGTACTTC	CSARTSGSYEQYF
TRBV19	.	TRBJ2-2	.	TGTGCCAGTAGTATAAGGTGGCAGGGGTCGTATCCCGGGGAGCTGTTTTTT	CASSIRWQGSYPGELFF
TRBV5-4	few	TRBJ1-3	.	TGTGCCAGCAGCTATGCCCCGGGCTCGGCGTCTGGAAACACCATATATTTT	CASSYAPGSASGNTIYF
TRBV2	.	TRBJ2-3	TRBD2	TGTGCCAGCAGTGGCGGGAGCCAGGGAGATACGCAGTATTTT	CASSGGSQGDTQYF
TRBV29-1	.	TRBJ1-3	TRBD1	TGCAGCGTTACGGGACAGAGCTCTGGAAACACCATATATTTT	CSVTGQSSGNTIYF
TRBV9	.	TRBJ1-2	.	TGTGCCAGCAGCGTAGCGGCAGGGAGGATTGATGGCTACACCTTC	CASSVAAGRIDGYTF
TRBV14	.	TRBJ2-2	.	TGTGCCAGCAGTCGACTAGTTTTCGGGACCGGGGAGCTGTTTTTT	CASSRLVFGTGELFF
TRBV7-6	.	TRBJ1-1	.	TGTGCCAGCAGCCCCGAGGGGGTAAATGAAGCTTTCTTT	CASSPEGVNEAFF
TRBV4-1	.	TRBJ1-2	.	TGCGCCAGCAGCCAAGCGTGGCGGGGGTTCTATGGCTACACCTTC	CASSQAWRGFYGYTF
TRBV28	.	TRBJ2-5	.	TGTGCCAGCAGTTCTGCTCGGGGGACCCAGTACTTC	CASSSARGTQYF
TRBV28	.	TRBJ1-1	TRBD1	TGTGCCAGCAGTTCCGCCGGGACAGGGAACACTGAAGCTTTCTTT	CASSSAGTGNTEAFF
TRBV9	.	TRBJ2-1	TRBD2	TGTGCCAGCAGCGTATTAGCGGGAGGGTATGAGCAGTTCTTC	CASSVLAGGYEQFF
TRBV19	.	TRBJ2-2	.	TGTGCCAGTAGTATGAATGACGGGGAGCTGTTTTTT	CASSMNDGELFF
TRBV9	.	TRBJ2-1	.	TGTGCCAGCAGCGTAGAGGTAGACAATGAGCAGTTCTTC	CASSVEVDNEQFF
TRBV7-9	few	TRBJ2-1	TRBD2	TGTGCCAGCAGCCCTAGCGGGAACGGTGAGCAGTTCTTC	CASSPSGNGEQFF
TRBV6-1	.	TRBJ1-1	TRBD1	TGTGCCAGCAGTGCCGCCATAACAGGGGCCACTGAAGCTTTCTTT	CASSAAITGATEAFF
TRBV19	.	TRBJ2-7	TRBD1	TGTGCCAGTAGTATGTCGGGACAGAGCTCCTACGAGCAGTACTTC	CASSMSGQSSYEQYF
TRBV7-2	.	TRBJ2-7	TRBD2	TGTGCCAGCATCCCCCGGGGGGGCAGGGTCGGGCGACGGTACGAGCAGTACTTC	CASIPRGGRVGRRYEQYF
TRBV19	.	TRBJ2-7	.	TGTGCCAGTAGTATGGAGGCGACTACCCTCTACGAGCAGTACTTC	CASSMEATTLYEQYF
TRBV6-5	.	TRBJ2-5	TRBD2	TGTGCCAGCAGTTACCCGGGGGGGACCCAGTACTTC	CASSYPGGTQYF
TRBV5-1	.	TRBJ2-3	.	TGCGCCAGCAGCTCCTCCCGGGACGCTGCGCAGTATTTT	CASSSSRDAAQYF
TRBV7-9	few	TRBJ1-2	.	TGTGCCAGCAGCCAGGCCGCCAGGTCTAACTATGGCTACACCTTC	CASSQAARSNYGYTF
TRBV25-1	.	TRBJ2-1	TRBD2	TGTGCCAGCAGTGTCTCGGGAGGGACGGATGAGCAGTTCTTC	CASSVSGGTDEQFF
TRBV7-6	.	TRBJ2-2	TRBD2	TGTGCCAGCAGCTCCACTAGCGGGAGTGCCGGGGAGCTGTTTTTT	CASSSTSGSAGELFF
TRBV4-1	.	TRBJ2-3	.	TGCGCCAGCAGCCACAGCAGTAGCACAGATACGCAGTATTTT	CASSHSSSTDTQYF
TRBV7-3	.	TRBJ2-3	TRBD2	TGTGCCAGCAGCTTAGGGACTAGAACAGATACGCAGTATTTT	CASSLGTRTDTQYF
TRBV30	.	TRBJ1-3	.	TGTGCCTGGAATGTTCTGGCGAGCTCTGGAAACACCATATATTTT	CAWNVLASSGNTIYF
TRBV28	.	TRBJ1-4	.	TGTGCCAGCACCTCTCTACTGACAGGACACAGTGAAAAACTGTTTTTT	CASTSLLTGHSEKLFF
TRBV9	.	TRBJ2-7	.	TGTGCCAGCAGCGTAAAGGGCGGGTACGAGCAGTACTTC	CASSVKGGYEQYF
TRBV5-4	.	TRBJ1-1	.	TGTGCCAGCAGTGAGGCAGGGATGAGCACTGAAGCTTTCTTT	CASSEAGMSTEAFF
TRBV18	.	TRBJ2-5	.	TGTGCCAGCTCACCACCGGTTTACCCCGGCCCCCAGTACTTC	CASSPPVYPGPQYF
TRBV11-3	.	TRBJ1-1	TRBD1	TGTGCCAGCAGCTTCACAGGGGTAGGCCTAAACACTGAAGCTTTCTTT	CASSFTGVGLNTEAFF
TRBV5-5	.	TRBJ1-1	.	TGTGCCAGTAGGTTGGGGACACTGAACACTGAAGCTTTCTTT	CASRLGTLNTEAFF
TRBV30	.	TRBJ1-2	TRBD1	TGTGCCTGGAGTAACAGGGGGCACGGCTACACCTTC	CAWSNRGHGYTF
TRBV2	medium-sized	TRBJ2-7	TRBD1	TGTGCCAGCAGTGAAGGCCCGGGACAGGGGGGCGAGCAGTACTTC	CASSEGPGQGGEQYF
TRBV4-1	.	TRBJ2-3	.	TGCGCCAGCAGCCCCGTTTCTAGCACAGATACGCAGTATTTT	CASSPVSSTDTQYF
TRBV7-9	.	TRBJ1-2	.	TGTGCCAGCAGCTTCCGGGACGGCCTCGGCTACACCTTC	CASSFRDGLGYTF
TRBV15	.	TRBJ2-5	.	TGTGCCACCAGCAGAGGGGGAGACAGTGAGACCCAGTACTTC	CATSRGGDSETQYF
TRBV13	.	TRBJ2-3	TRBD2	TGTGCCAGCAGCTCCGCGGGAGGTGGATTTACAGATACGCAGTATTTT	CASSSAGGGFTDTQYF